This is a list of T cell receptor beta chains from one sample in a study of CD8+CD57+ T cells in acquired aplastic anemia. MiXCR, run by TCRdb on the reads, gives a single entry per CDR3 protein. The sample carries roughly 420,000 distinct CDR3 sequences, about two thirds recorded once. The sample consisted of sorted CD4+, CD8+, or CD8+CD57+ T cells (not recorded which) from PBMCs. These receptors were taken from a human donor in good health, serving as a control. Both conserved end residues are trimmed from each CDR3.

CDR3	V
SASNPQEGAAQHTDTQY	TRBV20-1
ASSVGTGSYGYTT	TRBV9
ASSPRPGQGGNEQF	TRBV9
SAREAAVETQY	TRBV20-1
ASSFSAYNEQF	TRBV5-1
ASSTAGQGVIAYNEQF	TRBV12-3/TRBV12-4
ASSLELGRNTEAF	TRBV11-2
ASSPRDRCTGAF	TRBV7-2
SARSGHLYGYT	TRBV20-1
ASRRTSGTGGSPVH	TRBV6-5
ASRPPAGELITDTQY	TRBV9
ASSQEPSVPMTGF	TRBV7-2
SAPLNRDGTQLSILG	TRBV20-1
ASSFSGMTRQYYY	TRBV7-2
SASRGQNNDTQY	TRBV20-1
SVRGTGAFEWDGYT	TRBV20-1
ASSLWTEANSQY	TRBV12-3/TRBV12-4
ASSDSSPLH	TRBV10-3
ASSLNTDSGNTRYT	TRBV7-2
ASSSTPAVYGYT	TRBV11-1
SVVAGQGNNEQF	TRBV29-1
ASSLAWGGEANFQF	TRBV7-2
ASSLGGVTYEQY	TRBV5-1
ASSIGTSGGRDEQF	TRBV5-1
ASNPEAIANYGYT	TRBV12-3/TRBV12-4
SSCHTSNTEAF	TRBV20-1
ASSETWVRNTEAF	TRBV25-1
ASSIDGRIQPLH	TRBV2
ASSALSHEGEDKY	TRBV7-3
ASSQTGGLEAF	TRBV3-1
ASSRTAGVHLYGYT	TRBV7-3
ASSEALSRPNVLN	TRBV2
ASSPKAESTDTQY	TRBV18
SARGGGNTGDTQY	TRBV20-1
ASSISVNTEAS	TRBV7-2
ASSPRDEEY	TRBV7-9
ASSPREGSTEAF	TRBV7-8
ASSRGQVSDNET	TRBV7-8
ASSYTAGLAGVL	TRBV7-2
ASSRDRGDPQHHQPEH	TRBV19
ASREVQGSPLH	TRBV3-1
ASSPLALGNYGYT	TRBV18
ATSRDGPRGGSPLH	TRBV15
ATSRDRGQGQPQH	TRBV15
ASSSGIENTGELF	TRBV5-6
AISDTLAGGHDEQF	TRBV10-3
ASSLRSGTGNTIY	TRBV7-2
ASSLDPGRRGVINIQY	TRBV5-5
ASTRRREPQY	TRBV7-3
ASSLSRDSDKQQH	TRBV7-8
ASSVEQETQY	TRBV9